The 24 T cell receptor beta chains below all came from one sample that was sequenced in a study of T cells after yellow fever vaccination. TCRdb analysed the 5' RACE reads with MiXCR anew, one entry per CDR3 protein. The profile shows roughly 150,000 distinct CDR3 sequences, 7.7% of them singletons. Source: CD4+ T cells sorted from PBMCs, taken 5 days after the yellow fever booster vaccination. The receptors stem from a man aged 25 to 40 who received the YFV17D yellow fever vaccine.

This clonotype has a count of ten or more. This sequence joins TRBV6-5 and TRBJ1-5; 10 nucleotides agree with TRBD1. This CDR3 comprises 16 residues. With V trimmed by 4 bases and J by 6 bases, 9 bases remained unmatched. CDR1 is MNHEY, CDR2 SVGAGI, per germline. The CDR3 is CASSSPGQGSGQPQHF. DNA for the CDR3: TGTGCCAGCAGTTCCCCGGGACAGGGGTCTGGTCAGCCCCAGCATTTT.

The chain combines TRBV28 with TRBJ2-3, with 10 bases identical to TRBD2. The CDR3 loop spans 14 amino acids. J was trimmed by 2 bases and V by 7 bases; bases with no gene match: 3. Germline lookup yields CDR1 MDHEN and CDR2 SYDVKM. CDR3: CASTGLAVTDTQYF. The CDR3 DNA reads TGTGCCAGCACCGGACTAGCGGTCACAGATACGCAGTATTTT.

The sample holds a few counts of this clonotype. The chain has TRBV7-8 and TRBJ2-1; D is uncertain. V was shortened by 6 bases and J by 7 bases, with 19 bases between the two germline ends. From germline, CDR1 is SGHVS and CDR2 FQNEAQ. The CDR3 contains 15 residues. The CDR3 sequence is CASRGAGPIRNEQFF. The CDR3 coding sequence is TGTGCCAGCAGGGGCGCCGGGCCCATCCGAAATGAGCAGTTCTTC.

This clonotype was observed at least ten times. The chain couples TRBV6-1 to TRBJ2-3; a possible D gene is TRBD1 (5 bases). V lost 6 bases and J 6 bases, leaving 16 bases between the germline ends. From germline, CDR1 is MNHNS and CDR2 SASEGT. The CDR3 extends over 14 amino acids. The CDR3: CASSRIPQGDTQYF. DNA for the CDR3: TGTGCCAGCAGCCGCATCCCCCAGGGCGATACGCAGTATTTT.

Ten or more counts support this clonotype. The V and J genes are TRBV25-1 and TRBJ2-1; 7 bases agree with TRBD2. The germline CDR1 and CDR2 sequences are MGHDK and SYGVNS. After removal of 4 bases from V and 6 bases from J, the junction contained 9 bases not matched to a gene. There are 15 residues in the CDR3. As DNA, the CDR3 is TGTGCCAGCAGTGCATCGGGCGGGAGACCCAATGAGCAGTTCTTC. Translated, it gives CASSASGGRPNEQFF.

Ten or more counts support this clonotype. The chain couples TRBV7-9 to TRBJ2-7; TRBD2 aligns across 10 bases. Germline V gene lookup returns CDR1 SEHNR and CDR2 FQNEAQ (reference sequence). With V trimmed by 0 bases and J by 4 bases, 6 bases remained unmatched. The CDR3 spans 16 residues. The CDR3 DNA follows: TGTGCCAGCAGCTTAGCGGCTAGCGGGGGCAAGTACGAGCAGTACTTC. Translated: CASSLAASGGKYEQYF.

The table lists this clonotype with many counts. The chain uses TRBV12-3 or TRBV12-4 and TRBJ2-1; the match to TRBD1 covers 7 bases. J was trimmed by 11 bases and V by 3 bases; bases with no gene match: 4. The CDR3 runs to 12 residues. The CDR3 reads CASSFTGEKQFF. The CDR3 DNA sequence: TGTGCCAGCAGTTTTACAGGGGAAAAGCAGTTCTTC.

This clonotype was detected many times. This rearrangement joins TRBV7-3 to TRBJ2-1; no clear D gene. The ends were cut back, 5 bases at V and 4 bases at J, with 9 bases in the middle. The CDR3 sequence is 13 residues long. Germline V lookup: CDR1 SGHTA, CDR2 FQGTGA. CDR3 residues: CASSPGSYNEQFF. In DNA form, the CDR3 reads TGTGCCAGCAGCCCCGGTTCTTACAATGAGCAGTTCTTC.

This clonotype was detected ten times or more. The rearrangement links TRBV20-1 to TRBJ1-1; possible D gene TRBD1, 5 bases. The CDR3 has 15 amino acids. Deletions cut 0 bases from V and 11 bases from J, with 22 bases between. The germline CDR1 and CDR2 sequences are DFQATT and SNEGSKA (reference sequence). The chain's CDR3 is CSARDLGPTPRGAFF. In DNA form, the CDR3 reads TGCAGTGCTAGAGATCTAGGACCCACACCCCGGGGGGCTTTCTTT.

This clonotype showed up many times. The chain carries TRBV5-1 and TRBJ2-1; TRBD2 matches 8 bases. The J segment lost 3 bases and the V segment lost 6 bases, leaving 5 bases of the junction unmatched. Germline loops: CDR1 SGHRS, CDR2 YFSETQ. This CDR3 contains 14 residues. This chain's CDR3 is CASTGGSVYNEQFF. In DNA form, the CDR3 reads TGCGCCAGCACGGGGGGGAGTGTCTACAATGAGCAGTTCTTC.

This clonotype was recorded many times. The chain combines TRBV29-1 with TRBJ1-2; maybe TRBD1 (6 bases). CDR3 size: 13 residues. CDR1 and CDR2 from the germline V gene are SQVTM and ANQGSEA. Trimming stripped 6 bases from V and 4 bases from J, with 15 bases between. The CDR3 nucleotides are TGCAGCGTCATCCGGCAGGGGTCCTATGGCTACACCTTC. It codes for CSVIRQGSYGYTF. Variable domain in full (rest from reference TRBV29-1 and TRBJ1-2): SAVISQKPSRDICQRGTSLTIQCQVDSQVTMMFWYRQQPGQSLTLIATANQGSEATYESGFVIDKFPISRPNLTFSTLTVSNMSPEDSSIYLCSVIRQGSYGYTFGSGTRLTVV.

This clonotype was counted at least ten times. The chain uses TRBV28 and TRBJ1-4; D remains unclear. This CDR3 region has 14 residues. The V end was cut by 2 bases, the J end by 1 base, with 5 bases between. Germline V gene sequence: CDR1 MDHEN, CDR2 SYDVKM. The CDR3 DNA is TGTGCCAGCAGTTTAGCAGGAACTAATGAAAAACTGTTTTTT. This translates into CASSLAGTNEKLFF. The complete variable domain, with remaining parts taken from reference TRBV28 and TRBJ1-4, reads DVKVTQSSRYLVKRTGEKVFLECVQDMDHENMFWYRQDPGLGLRLIYFSYDVKMKEKGDIPEGYSVSREKKERFSLILESASTNQTSMYLCASSLAGTNEKLFFGSGTQLSVL.

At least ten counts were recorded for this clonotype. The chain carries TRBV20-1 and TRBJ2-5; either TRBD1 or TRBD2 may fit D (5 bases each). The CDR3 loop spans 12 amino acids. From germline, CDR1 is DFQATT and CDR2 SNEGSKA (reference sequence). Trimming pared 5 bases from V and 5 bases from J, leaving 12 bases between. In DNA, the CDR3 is TGCAGTGCTGAGGGGAGTCGGGAGACCCAGTACTTC. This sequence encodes CSAEGSRETQYF.

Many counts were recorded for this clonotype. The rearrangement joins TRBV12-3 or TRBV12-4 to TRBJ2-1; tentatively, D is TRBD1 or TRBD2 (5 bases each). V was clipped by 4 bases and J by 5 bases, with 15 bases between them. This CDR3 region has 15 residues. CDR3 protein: CASSSGTVINNEQFF. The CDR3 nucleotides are TGTGCCAGCAGTTCTGGGACGGTCATCAACAATGAGCAGTTCTTC.

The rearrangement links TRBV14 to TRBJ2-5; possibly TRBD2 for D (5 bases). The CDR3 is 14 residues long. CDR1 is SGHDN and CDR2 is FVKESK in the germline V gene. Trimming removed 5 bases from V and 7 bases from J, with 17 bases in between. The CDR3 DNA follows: TGTGCCAGCAGCGGCCGTAGCGCGGGTCGGACCCAGTACTTC. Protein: CASSGRSAGRTQYF. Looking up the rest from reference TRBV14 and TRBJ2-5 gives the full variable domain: EAGVTQFPSHSVIEKGQTVTLRCDPISGHDNLYWYRRVMGKEIKFLLHFVKESKQDESGMPNNRFLAERTGGTYSTLKVQPAELEDSGVYFCASSGRSAGRTQYFGPGTRLLVL.

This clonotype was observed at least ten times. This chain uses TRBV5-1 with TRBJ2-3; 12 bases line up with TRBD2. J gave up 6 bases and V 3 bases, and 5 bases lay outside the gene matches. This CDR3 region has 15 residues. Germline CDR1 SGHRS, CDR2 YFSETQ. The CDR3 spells CASSSTSGSSDTQYF. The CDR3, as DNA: TGCGCCAGCAGCTCGACTAGCGGGAGTTCGGATACGCAGTATTTT.

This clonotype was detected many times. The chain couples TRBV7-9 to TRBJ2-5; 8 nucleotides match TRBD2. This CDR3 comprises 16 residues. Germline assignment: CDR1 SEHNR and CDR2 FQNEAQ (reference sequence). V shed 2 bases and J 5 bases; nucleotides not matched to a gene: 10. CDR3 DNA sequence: TGTGCCAGCAGCTTACGGCGAGCGGGAGTAGGGGAGACCCAGTACTTC. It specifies CASSLRRAGVGETQYF. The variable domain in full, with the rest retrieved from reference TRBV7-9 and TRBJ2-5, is DTGVSQNPRHKITKRGQNVTFRCDPISEHNRLYWYRQTLGQGPEFLTYFQNEAQLEKSRLLSDRFSAERPKGSFSTLEIQRTEQGDSAMYLCASSLRRAGVGETQYFGPGTRLLVL.

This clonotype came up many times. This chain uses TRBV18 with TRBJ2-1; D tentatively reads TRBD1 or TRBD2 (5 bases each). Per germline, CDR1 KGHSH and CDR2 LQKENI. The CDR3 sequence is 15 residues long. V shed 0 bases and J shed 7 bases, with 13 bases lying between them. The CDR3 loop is CASSPPGVLMNEQFF. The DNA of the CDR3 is TGTGCCAGCTCACCACCGGGGGTTCTTATGAATGAGCAGTTCTTC. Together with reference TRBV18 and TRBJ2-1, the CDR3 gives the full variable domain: NAGVMQNPRHLVRRRGQEARLRCSPMKGHSHVYWYRQLPEEGLKFMVYLQKENIIDESGMPKERFSAEFPKEGPSILRIQQVVRGDSAAYFCASSPPGVLMNEQFFGPGTRLTVL.

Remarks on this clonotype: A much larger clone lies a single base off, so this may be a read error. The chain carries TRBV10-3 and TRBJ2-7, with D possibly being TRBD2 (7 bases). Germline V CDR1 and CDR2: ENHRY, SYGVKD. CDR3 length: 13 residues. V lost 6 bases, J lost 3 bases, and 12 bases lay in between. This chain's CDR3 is CAIRGASGYEQYF. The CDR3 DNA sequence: TGTGCCATCAGGGGGGCTAGCGGCTACGAGCAGTACTTC.

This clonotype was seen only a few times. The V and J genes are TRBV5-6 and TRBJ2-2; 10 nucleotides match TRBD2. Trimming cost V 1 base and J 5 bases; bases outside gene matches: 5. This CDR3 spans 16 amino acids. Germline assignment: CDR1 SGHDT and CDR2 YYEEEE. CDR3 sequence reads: CASSLYLTSGTGELFF. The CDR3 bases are TGTGCCAGCAGCTTGTATTTGACTAGCGGGACCGGGGAGCTGTTTTTT. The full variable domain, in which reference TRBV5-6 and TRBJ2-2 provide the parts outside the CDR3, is DAGVTQSPTHLIKTRGQQVTLRCSPKSGHDTVSWYQQALGQGPQFIFQYYEEEERQRGNFPDRFSGHQFPNYSSELNVNALLLGDSALYLCASSLYLTSGTGELFFGEGSRLTVL.

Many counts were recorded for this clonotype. CDR3 in DNA: TGCAGCGCAGGGGGTTCGTGGGAGACCCAGTACTTC. Protein: CSAGGSWETQYF. The chain recombines TRBV29-1 with TRBJ2-5; 7 nucleotides agree with TRBD1. This CDR3 is 12 amino acids long. In germline, CDR1 is SQVTM, CDR2 ANQGSEA. With 7 bases clipped from V and 5 bases from J, the junction kept 7 bases outside the gene matches.

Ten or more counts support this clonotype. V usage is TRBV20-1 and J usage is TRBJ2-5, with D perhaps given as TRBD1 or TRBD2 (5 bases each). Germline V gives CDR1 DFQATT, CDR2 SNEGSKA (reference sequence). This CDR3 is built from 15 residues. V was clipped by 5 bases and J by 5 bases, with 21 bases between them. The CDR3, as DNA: TGCAGTGCTGAGGGCGGCCAGAACAACAGGGAGACCCAGTACTTC. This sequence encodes CSAEGGQNNRETQYF.

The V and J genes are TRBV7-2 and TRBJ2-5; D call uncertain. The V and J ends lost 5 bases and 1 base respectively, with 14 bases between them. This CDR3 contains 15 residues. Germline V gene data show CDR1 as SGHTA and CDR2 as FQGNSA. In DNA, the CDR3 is TGTGCCAGCAGCCCCCGTGGGTCGGGCCAAGAGACCCAGTACTTC. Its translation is CASSPRGSGQETQYF. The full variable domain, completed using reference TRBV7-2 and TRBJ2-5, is GAGVSQSPSNKVTEKGKDVELRCDPISGHTALYWYRQSLGQGLEFLIYFQGNSAPDKSGLPSDRFSAERTGGSVSTLTIQRTQQEDSAVYLCASSPRGSGQETQYFGPGTRLLVL.

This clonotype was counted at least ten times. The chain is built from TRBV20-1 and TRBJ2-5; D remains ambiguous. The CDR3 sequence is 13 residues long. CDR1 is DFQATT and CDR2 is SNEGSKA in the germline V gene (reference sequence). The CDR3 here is CSWGRAVQETQYF. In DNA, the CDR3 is TGCAGCTGGGGTAGGGCAGTTCAAGAGACCCAGTACTTC.